This TCR beta chain was sequenced in a study of blood T cell repertoires in COVID-19. Study-level information: Material from acute and convalescent COVID-19 was sourced from the United States, Italy and Spain. T cells, B-cell-depleted T cells, or PBMCs supplied cDNA or gDNA.

Authors' analysis steps: Scientists estimated how many nucleated cells there were by amplifying reference gene primers. Some clones are missing from TCRdb's copy, which holds only in-frame ones; the method was immunoSEQ multiplex PCR. The DNA was the basis for D and trimming; V, J and clone size are from that table. The sample lists more than 100,000 clones, around three quarters seen once, with about 4% in the top ten. Comments on this clone: This may arise from a read error, as a much more abundant clone is one base away. Other DNA sequences in this specimen translate into the identical CDR3.

V was cut by 2 bases and J by 2 bases, with 6 bases left in between. The CDR3 sequence is 13 residues long. Germline V CDR1 and CDR2: PRHDT, FYEKMQ (reference sequence). This receptor was obtained from a woman aged 80 or over with acute or convalescent COVID-19. The J gene is TRBJ1-1, the V gene TRBV13; no reliable D call. Input material: peripheral blood. This chain's CDR3 is CASSLNRNTEAFF. Here the CDR3 DNA reads TGTGCCAGCAGCTTAAACAGAAACACTGAAGCTTTCTTT.